The 2 T cell receptor beta chains reported below all come from one sample, sequenced in a study of regulatory T cells in long-lasting Graves disease (dated by TCRdb to the early 2020s). The library relied on multiplex PCR. TCRdb lists the instrument as Illumina HiSeq 4000. TCR beta libraries were built with iRepertoire HTBI primers and Arm-PCR amplification of CDR3 regions. Through fastp at Q25 and MiXCR, TCRdb rebuilt clones from the public reads, retaining in-frame beta chains. Each record represents a unique CDR3 protein, reported with the most common genes and DNA among its rows. A total of fewer than 500,000 distinct CDR3 sequences appear in this sample, about a sixth of them only once. The biggest ten clones account for 10% to 15% of the sample. What the time point label conveys for this sample: newly diagnosed GD, antithyroid drugs for less than 3 months. For both TCR sequencing and RNA sequencing, RNA was extracted from PBMCs using TRIzol.

These data were also reused for a study on T cells in Graves' hyperthyroidism and ophthalmopathy.

The sample was peripheral blood mononuclear cells (PBMCs), taken at new diagnosis, from a patient treated with antithyroid drugs. The receptors derive from a man aged 40-55 years with Graves disease. Donor details come from another sample of the same person, matched by shared clones.

This clonotype was seen just once. This chain joins TRBV29-1 and TRBJ2-7; TRBD1 is a possible D gene (6 bases). The V end was cut by 4 bases, the J end by 4 bases, with 14 bases between. CDR1 is SQVTM and CDR2 is ANQGSEA in the germline V gene. The CDR3 totals 13 residues. The CDR3 DNA reads as TGCAGCGTTGGCTCGGACAGACTTTACGAGCAGTACTTC. Its protein is CSVGSDRLYEQYF.

This clonotype has ten or more counts. The chain links TRBV20-1 to TRBJ1-1; TRBD1 agrees at 10 bases. The CDR3 runs 15 residues. With 5 bases clipped from V and 5 bases from J, the junction kept 11 bases outside the gene matches. The germline CDR1 and CDR2 sequences are DFQATT and SNEGSKA (reference sequence). The CDR3 DNA sequence: TGCAGTGCTCCGACAGGGGGCCTTTTTGGGACTGAAGCTTTCTTT. Translated: CSAPTGGLFGTEAFF.